This T cell receptor beta chain was identified during a study of T-cell reconstitution after alpha-beta-depleted transplantation in children. CDR1 and CDR2 (germline): SGHRS, YFSETQ. This CDR3 region has 13 residues. With 5 bases clipped from V and 6 bases from J, the junction kept 7 bases outside the gene matches. Preparation of the TCRbeta library involved a method that used unique molecular identifiers. TCRdb called the PCR reads again in MiXCR, with one record for every CDR3 protein. The table includes a few hundred thousand distinct CDR3 sequences, 25% to 30% detected once. The TCR sequence derives from a boy less than two years old with Wiskott-Aldrich syndrome, due to receive a stem cell transplant. The rearrangement links TRBV5-1 to TRBJ2-5, with 7 bases that match TRBD1. This sample comprised PBMCs, obtained before TCRalphabeta/CD19-depleted stem cell transplant. The CDR3 DNA is TGCGCCAGCAGACTGGACAGGTTTAAGACCCAGTACTTC. Amino acid sequence: CASRLDRFKTQYF.